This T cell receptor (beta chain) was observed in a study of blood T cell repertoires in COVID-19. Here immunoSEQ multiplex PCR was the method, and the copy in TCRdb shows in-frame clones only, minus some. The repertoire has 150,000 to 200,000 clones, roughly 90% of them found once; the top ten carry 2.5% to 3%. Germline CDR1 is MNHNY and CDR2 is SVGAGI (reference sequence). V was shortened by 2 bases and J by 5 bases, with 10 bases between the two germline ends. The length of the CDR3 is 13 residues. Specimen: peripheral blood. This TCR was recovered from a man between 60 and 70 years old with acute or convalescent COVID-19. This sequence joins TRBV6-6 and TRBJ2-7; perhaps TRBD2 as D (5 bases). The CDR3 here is CASSYERVHEQYF. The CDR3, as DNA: TGTGCCAGCAGTTACGAGAGGGTCCACGAGCAGTACTTC.